These T cell receptor beta chains were read from a single sample in a study of blood T cell repertoires in COVID-19. Clones were sequenced by immunoSEQ multiplex PCR, and TCRdb holds only the in-frame ones, with some missing. The sample contains some 250,000 clones, roughly 80% of which appear only once. The material sequenced was peripheral blood. The receptors stem from a woman between 18 and 30 years old with acute or convalescent COVID-19. Both conserved end residues are part of each CDR3. A D gene is named only where the DNA matches it firmly. Clone size, where shown, is once, few, many, or a class for clones that have expanded.

.,13,TRBJ1-1,TRBV19,.,CASTFSGNTEAFF,TGTGCCAGTACATTTTCAGGGAACACTGAAGCTTTCTTT
.,16,TRBJ1-1,TRBV15,.,CATSRGLGQTNTEAFF,TGTGCCACCAGCAGAGGGCTAGGACAGACGAACACTGAAGCTTTCTTT
.,18,TRBJ2-1,TRBV6-2/TRBV6-3,TRBD2,CASSPAHNLAGAYNEQFF,TGTGCCAGCAGTCCAGCCCATAATCTAGCGGGGGCATACAATGAGCAGTTCTTC
.,12,TRBJ1-6,TRBV4-2,.,CASSHRTAVLHF,TGTGCCAGCAGCCACCGGACAGCCGTCCTCCACTTT
.,15,TRBJ1-5,TRBV18,.,CASSPNYTPTQPQHF,TGTGCCAGCTCACCAAATTACACACCCACTCAGCCCCAGCATTTT
once,14,TRBJ2-1,TRBV30,.,CAWRAAGGFNEQFF,TGTGCCTGGAGGGCAGCGGGTGGTTTCAATGAGCAGTTCTTC
.,18,TRBJ1-4,TRBV4-3,.,CASSPSGQTSATNEKLFF,TGCGCCAGCAGCCCGTCTGGGCAGACAAGTGCAACTAATGAAAAACTGTTTTTT
.,14,TRBJ1-1,TRBV3-1/TRBV3-2,.,CASSSVQGWAEAFF,TGTGCCAGCAGCTCCGTACAGGGCTGGGCTGAAGCTTTCTTT
.,15,TRBJ2-3,TRBV19,TRBD2,CASSPGTSATDTQYF,TGTGCCAGTAGTCCTGGGACTAGCGCCACAGATACGCAGTATTTT
.,13,TRBJ1-3,TRBV11-3,.,CASKPSSGNTIYF,TGTGCCAGCAAGCCGAGCTCTGGAAACACCATATATTTT
.,16,TRBJ2-2,TRBV9,TRBD2,CASSVVALAGPGELFF,TGTGCCAGCAGCGTAGTTGCACTAGCGGGACCCGGGGAGCTGTTTTTT
.,12,TRBJ2-7,TRBV29-1,.,CSVGQAGYEQYF,TGCAGCGTGGGGCAGGCCGGCTACGAGCAGTACTTC
.,16,TRBJ2-1,TRBV6-2/TRBV6-3,TRBD2,CASSYIGGRYYNEQFF,TGTGCCAGCAGTTATATCGGCGGGAGGTACTACAATGAGCAGTTCTTC
once,16,TRBJ1-3,TRBV28,.,CASSTGTSSWRNTIYF,TGTGCCAGCAGTACCGGGACATCATCTTGGAGAAACACCATATATTTT
few,13,TRBJ1-1,TRBV27,.,CASSSGMNTEAFF,TGTGCCAGCAGTTCAGGGATGAACACTGAAGCTTTCTTT
.,13,TRBJ1-1,TRBV11-1,TRBD1,CASSRGQGVEAFF,TGTGCCAGCAGCAGGGGACAGGGGGTTGAAGCTTTCTTT